A single sample is the source of the 27 T cell receptor beta chains below, sequenced in a study of Ad26.COV2.S vaccination and SARS-CoV-2 variants (dated by TCRdb to the early 2020s). Libraries were built with the immunoSEQ multiplex PCR assay. TCRdb provides this immuneACCESS table in a form limited to in-frame rearrangements. Some clones are lacking; in checked studies, under half of them reflect an unresolved V gene, and why the rest are absent is not known. In all, the sample holds about 680,000 clones, and about 89% of those were seen once. Around 1.4% of the sample is held by the ten biggest clonotypes. Explained via the paper, the treatment or condition label denotes: approximately 18 received Ad26.COV2.S at low or high dose, single or two shots; several received placebo; per-sample allocation not given. For vaccine and placebo recipients, the sequenced repertoires came from samples collected on day 63 after the first injection.

The starting material was peripheral blood, obtained in a trial of Ad26.COV2.S vaccine versus placebo. The receptors originated from a person between 18 and 65 years old who received the Ad26.COV2.S COVID-19 vaccine or a placebo.

The chain joins TRBV6-4 to TRBJ1-1; no reliable D call. Germline V gene sequence: CDR1 MRHNA, CDR2 SNTAGT. Deletions cut 6 bases from V and 0 bases from J, with 8 bases between. This CDR3 spans 13 amino acids. The CDR3: CASRAQLNTEAFF. Written as DNA, the CDR3 is TGTGCCAGCAGGGCCCAGTTGAACACTGAAGCTTTCTTT.

This clone was seen once. The chain combines TRBV6-1 with TRBJ1-3; no clear D. The V gene lost 2 bases and the J gene lost 0 bases, with 11 bases spanning the gap. This CDR3 is 16 amino acids long. The germline CDR1 and CDR2 sequences are MNHNS and SASEGT. CDR3 region: CASSEIRSVSGNTIYF. The DNA for the CDR3 is TGTGCCAGCAGTGAAATCAGGTCTGTCTCTGGAAACACCATATATTTT.

The chain links TRBV19 to TRBJ1-1, with 11 bases lining up with TRBD1. The CDR3 is made up of 16 amino acids. Germline CDR1 LNHDA, CDR2 SQIVND (reference sequence). The V gene end was trimmed by 7 bases and the J gene end by 4 bases; junction bases not matched to a gene: 11. The CDR3 DNA sequence: TGTGCCAGTACCCAACGGACAGGGGGCAGTGGCACTGAAGCTTTCTTT. This sequence encodes CASTQRTGGSGTEAFF.

V usage is TRBV3-1 (or the pseudogene TRBV3-2) and J usage is TRBJ2-1; 10 bases match TRBD2. Germline V gives CDR1 LGHDT, CDR2 YNNKEL (reference sequence). There are 14 residues in the CDR3. The ends lost 5 bases at V and 3 bases at J; junction bases unmatched: 1. The CDR3 region has the DNA TGTGCCAGCAGCTGGACTAGCGGCTACAATGAGCAGTTCTTC. Translating it yields CASSWTSGYNEQFF.

The chain combines TRBV16 with TRBJ2-7; maybe TRBD2 (5 bases). This CDR3 contains 18 residues. Trimming removed 0 bases from V and 2 bases from J, with 20 bases in between. Germline CDR1 and CDR2: KGHSY and FQNENV. The CDR3 bases are TGTGCCAGCAGCCAATCACGGGGTTGGGTCGGTAGAGCCTACGAGCAGTACTTC. Amino acid sequence: CASSQSRGWVGRAYEQYF.

The rearrangement links TRBV29-1 to TRBJ2-1; D is unresolved. Deletions cut 7 bases from V and 2 bases from J, with 9 bases between. The CDR3 is made up of 12 amino acids. Germline V lookup: CDR1 SQVTM, CDR2 ANQGSEA. CDR3 nucleotides: TGCAGCGCAGACCATACCTACAATGAGCAGTTCTTC. Protein sequence: CSADHTYNEQFF.

The CDR3 DNA follows: TGCAGCGCCTCCGAAGCGGCGTACACAGATACGCAGTATTTT. This translates into CSASEAAYTDTQYF. The V and J genes are TRBV29-1 and TRBJ2-3; D might be TRBD2 (5 bases). Germline CDR1 is SQVTM and CDR2 is ANQGSEA. The CDR3 extends over 14 amino acids. Deletions cut 7 bases from V and 2 bases from J, with 16 bases between.

Of note for this clone: This CDR3 is also generated by other DNA sequences in the sample. V gene TRBV6-5 combines with J gene TRBJ2-7, with 11 bases that match TRBD1. Germline V gene lookup returns CDR1 MNHEY and CDR2 SVGAGI. This CDR3 spans 15 amino acids. The V gene end was trimmed by 4 bases and the J gene end by 2 bases; junction bases not matched to a gene: 4. The CDR3 DNA is TGTGCCAGCAGTTCGCCGGGACAGGGGGCCTACGAGCAGTACTTC. Encoded protein: CASSSPGQGAYEQYF.

The gene calls are TRBV18 and TRBJ1-2; perhaps TRBD1 as D (6 bases). The CDR3 sequence is 15 residues long. V lost 4 bases, J lost 5 bases, and 17 bases lay in between. Germline V gene sequence: CDR1 KGHSH, CDR2 LQKENI. The CDR3 sequence: CASSRSAGQLYGYTF. The CDR3 DNA reads TGTGCCAGCTCACGATCAGCTGGACAGTTATATGGCTACACCTTC.

The chain has TRBV30 and TRBJ1-6, with D perhaps TRBD1 (5 bases). Germline V gives CDR1 GTSNPN, CDR2 SVGIG (reference sequence). V shed 1 base and J shed 7 bases, with 14 bases lying between them. The CDR3 is 15 residues long. This chain's CDR3 is CAWSEGLGGNSPLHF. In nucleotides, the CDR3 is TGTGCCTGGAGTGAGGGGTTAGGAGGCAATTCACCCCTCCACTTT.

The chain recombines TRBV5-1 with TRBJ2-3; 7 nucleotides align to TRBD1. With V trimmed by 4 bases and J by 3 bases, 11 bases remained unmatched. Germline V gene lookup returns CDR1 SGHRS and CDR2 YFSETQ. CDR3 length: 16 residues. CDR3 protein: CASSLYRDSQTDTQYF. CDR3 sequence (DNA): TGCGCCAGCAGCCTCTACCGGGACAGTCAAACAGATACGCAGTATTTT.

The chain combines TRBV5-1 with TRBJ1-1, with TRBD1 matching 8 bases. The CDR3 loop spans 14 amino acids. CDR1 SGHRS and CDR2 YFSETQ come from the germline V gene. J lost 11 bases, V lost 4 bases, and 13 bases had no gene match. This chain's CDR3 is CASSTDITGGLAFF. In DNA, the CDR3 is TGCGCCAGCAGCACCGATATAACAGGGGGGCTTGCTTTCTTT.

The V call is TRBV9, the J call TRBJ1-6; unclear D gene. The V gene lost 2 bases and the J gene lost 10 bases, with 13 bases spanning the gap. This CDR3 spans 14 amino acids. From germline, CDR1 is SGDLS and CDR2 YYNGEE. The CDR3 DNA reads as TGTGCCAGCAGCGTGAGCGGGGTTGGGTCACCCCTCCACTTT. Translated: CASSVSGVGSPLHF. The full variable domain, its missing parts supplied by reference TRBV9 and TRBJ1-6, is DSGVTQTPKHLITATGQRVTLRCSPRSGDLSVYWYQQSLDQGLQFLIQYYNGEERAKGNILERFSAQQFPDLHSELNLSSLELGDSALYFCASSVSGVGSPLHFGNGTRLTVT.

The CDR3 spells CASSPRATNTEAFF. The CDR3 DNA sequence: TGCGCCAGCAGCCCCCGGGCCACGAACACTGAAGCTTTCTTT. The chain combines TRBV4-3 with TRBJ1-1; D is ambiguous. With 4 bases removed from V and 1 base from J, the gap between germline ends came to 10 bases. This CDR3 is 14 amino acids long. Germline V CDR1 and CDR2: LGHNA, YSLEER.

V and J are TRBV19 and TRBJ1-1; perhaps TRBD1 as D (6 bases). Trimming shortened V by 7 bases and J by 4 bases, and 19 bases separated the two germline ends. Germline V gene lookup returns CDR1 LNHDA and CDR2 SQIVND (reference sequence). The CDR3 runs 15 residues. Here the CDR3 reads CASTFGPKGVTEAFF. CDR3 nucleotide sequence: TGTGCCAGTACCTTCGGGCCGAAGGGGGTCACTGAAGCTTTCTTT. The variable domain in full, with the rest retrieved from reference TRBV19 and TRBJ1-1, is DGGITQSPKYLFRKEGQNVTLSCEQNLNHDAMYWYRQDPGQGLRLIYYSQIVNDFQKGDIAEGYSVSREKKESFPLTVTSAQKNPTAFYLCASTFGPKGVTEAFFGQGTRLTVV.

V usage is TRBV7-2 and J usage is TRBJ2-3, with 13 bases fitting TRBD2. From germline, CDR1 is SGHTA and CDR2 FQGNSA. After removal of 4 bases from V and 5 bases from J, the junction contained 3 bases not matched to a gene. This CDR3 has 15 amino acids. CDR3 nucleotides: TGTGCCAGCAGCTGGACTAGCGGGAGTTTAGATACGCAGTATTTT. Amino acid sequence: CASSWTSGSLDTQYF.

CDR3 nucleotides: TGCGCCGCAGGGCAGCTGAGCACAGATACGCAGTATTTT. It codes for CAAGQLSTDTQYF. The rearrangement links TRBV23-1 to TRBJ2-3, with D maybe TRBD1 (5 bases). TRBV23-1 has ORF status, its function being uncertain. With 11 bases removed from V and 0 bases from J, the gap between germline ends came to 12 bases. CDR3 length equals 13 residues.

This clone has a single count. V usage is TRBV18 and J usage is TRBJ2-7; D unclear. Germline CDR1 reads KGHSH; CDR2 reads LQKENI. V lost 1 base and J 2 bases, leaving 6 bases between the germline ends. The CDR3 totals 13 residues. CDR3 nucleotide sequence: TGTGCCAGCTCACCACGGCCTACCTACGAGCAGTACTTC. Protein sequence: CASSPRPTYEQYF. The full variable domain, rest sourced from reference TRBV18 and TRBJ2-7, is NAGVMQNPRHLVRRRGQEARLRCSPMKGHSHVYWYRQLPEEGLKFMVYLQKENIIDESGMPKERFSAEFPKEGPSILRIQQVVRGDSAAYFCASSPRPTYEQYFGPGTRLTVT.

The chain uses TRBV7-9 and TRBJ1-4; perhaps TRBD1 as D (6 bases). Germline-derived CDR1 and CDR2 are SEHNR and FQNEAQ (reference sequence). The CDR3 runs 15 residues. Trimming took off 3 bases at V and 5 bases at J, with 13 bases between the two ends. The CDR3 loop is CASSFGQTSNEKLFF. The CDR3 nucleotides are TGTGCCAGCAGCTTCGGACAGACGTCAAATGAAAAACTGTTTTTT.

This clone was detected only once. The rearrangement uses TRBV18 and TRBJ2-7; 7 positions match TRBD2. Germline CDR1 KGHSH, CDR2 LQKENI. V dropped 3 bases and J dropped 6; count of bases not matched to a gene: 11. This CDR3 is 15 amino acids long. The CDR3 coding sequence is TGTGCCAGCTCACCTCCCGCATCGAGGGAGGGCGAGCAGTACTTC. Its translation is CASSPPASREGEQYF.

J is TRBJ2-1 and V is TRBV19; D call uncertain. The V gene lost 5 bases and the J gene lost 7 bases, with 12 bases spanning the gap. CDR1 is LNHDA and CDR2 is SQIVND in the germline V gene (reference sequence). This CDR3 comprises 13 residues. In DNA form, the CDR3 reads TGTGCCAGTAGTCGGGCTCCAACAAATGAGCAGTTCTTC. It translates to CASSRAPTNEQFF. The full variable domain, rest sourced from reference TRBV19 and TRBJ2-1, is DGGITQSPKYLFRKEGQNVTLSCEQNLNHDAMYWYRQDPGQGLRLIYYSQIVNDFQKGDIAEGYSVSREKKESFPLTVTSAQKNPTAFYLCASSRAPTNEQFFGPGTRLTVL.

V is TRBV19 and J is TRBJ1-1; no clear D gene. Germline-derived CDR1 and CDR2 are LNHDA and SQIVND (reference sequence). Trimming took off 4 bases at V and 3 bases at J, with 18 bases between the two ends. CDR3 length: 16 residues. The CDR3 nucleotides are TGTGCCAGTAGTAAGCCTCCGGGCTCGCGGTACACTGAAGCTTTCTTT. This sequence encodes CASSKPPGSRYTEAFF.

This chain joins TRBV3-1 (or the pseudogene TRBV3-2) and TRBJ2-3; D may be TRBD2 (5 bases). The V gene lost 2 bases and the J gene lost 3 bases, with 15 bases spanning the gap. The CDR3 is 16 residues long. Per the germline V gene, CDR1 is LGHDT and CDR2 is YNNKEL (reference sequence). CDR3 nucleotide sequence: TGTGCCAGCAGCCAACGTGGGCGGGTTGGAACAGATACGCAGTATTTT. Its protein product is CASSQRGRVGTDTQYF.

The CDR3 region is CASATSGYNEQFF. CDR3 nucleotide sequence: TGTGCCAGTGCGACTAGCGGGTACAATGAGCAGTTCTTC. The gene calls are TRBV19 and TRBJ2-1; TRBD2 agrees at 10 bases. The germline gives CDR1 LNHDA, CDR2 SQIVND (reference sequence). Losses at the gene ends were 8 bases for V and 4 bases for J; bases not matched to a gene: 2. The CDR3 totals 13 residues.

The chain joins TRBV18 to TRBJ1-5; TRBD1 agrees at 7 bases. Unmatched junction bases numbered 7, after V lost 5 bases and J lost 0 bases. Looked up from germline, CDR1 is KGHSH and CDR2 is LQKENI. The CDR3 extends over 16 amino acids. In DNA, the CDR3 is TGTGCCAGCTCATTCCGGGACAGAGATAGCAATCAGCCCCAGCATTTT. This gives the protein CASSFRDRDSNQPQHF.

The chain has TRBV7-9 and TRBJ2-5, with D possibly matching TRBD1 (6 bases). V was shortened by 1 base and J by 5 bases, with 11 bases between the two germline ends. The CDR3 sequence is 14 residues long. Germline V gene sequence: CDR1 SEHNR, CDR2 FQNEAQ (reference sequence). CDR3 region: CASSLVTGPETQYF. The CDR3 DNA is TGTGCCAGCAGCTTAGTGACAGGACCGGAGACCCAGTACTTC.

The chain couples TRBV7-6 to TRBJ2-3, with TRBD2 as a possible D gene (6 bases). CDR1 is SGHVS, CDR2 FNYEAQ, per germline. The V and J ends lost 5 bases and 8 bases respectively, with 17 bases between them. CDR3 length: 14 amino acids. The CDR3: CASSPGTPSRTQYF. The CDR3 coding sequence is TGTGCCAGCAGCCCCGGGACTCCCAGCCGTACGCAGTATTTT.